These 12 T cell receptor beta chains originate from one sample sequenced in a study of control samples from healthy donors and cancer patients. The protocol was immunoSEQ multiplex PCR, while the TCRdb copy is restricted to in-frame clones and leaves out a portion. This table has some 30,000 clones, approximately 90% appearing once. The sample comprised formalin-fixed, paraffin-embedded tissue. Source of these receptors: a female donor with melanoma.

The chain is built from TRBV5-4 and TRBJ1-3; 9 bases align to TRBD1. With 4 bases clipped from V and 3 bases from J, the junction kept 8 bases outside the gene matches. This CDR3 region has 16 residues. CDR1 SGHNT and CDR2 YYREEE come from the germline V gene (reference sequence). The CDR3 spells CASSGAGQGSGNTIYF. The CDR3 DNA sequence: TGTGCCAGCAGCGGGGCGGGACAGGGCAGTGGAAACACCATATATTTT.

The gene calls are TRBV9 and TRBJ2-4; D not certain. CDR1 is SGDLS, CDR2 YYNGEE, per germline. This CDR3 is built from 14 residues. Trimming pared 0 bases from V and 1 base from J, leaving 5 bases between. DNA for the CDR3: TGTGCCAGCAGCGTAGACGGGGCCAAAAACATTCAGTACTTC. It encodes CASSVDGAKNIQYF.

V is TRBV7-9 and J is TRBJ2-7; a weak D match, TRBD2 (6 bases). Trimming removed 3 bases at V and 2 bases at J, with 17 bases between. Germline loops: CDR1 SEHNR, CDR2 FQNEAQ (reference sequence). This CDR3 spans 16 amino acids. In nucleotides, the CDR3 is TGTGCCAGCAGCTTCTCCTCGCGGGACTGGACCTACGAGCAGTACTTC. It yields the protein CASSFSSRDWTYEQYF.

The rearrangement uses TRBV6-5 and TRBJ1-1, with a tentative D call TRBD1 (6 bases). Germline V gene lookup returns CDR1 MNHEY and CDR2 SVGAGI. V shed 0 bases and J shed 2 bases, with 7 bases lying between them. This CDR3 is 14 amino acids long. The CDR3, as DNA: TGTGCCAGCAGTTACTCAGGGGGAAACACTGAAGCTTTCTTT. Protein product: CASSYSGGNTEAFF.

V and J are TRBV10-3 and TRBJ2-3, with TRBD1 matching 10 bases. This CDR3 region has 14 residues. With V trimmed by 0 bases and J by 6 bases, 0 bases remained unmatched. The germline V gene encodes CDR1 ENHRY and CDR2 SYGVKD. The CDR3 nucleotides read TGTGCCATCAGTGAGTCGGGACAGGGGGATACGCAGTATTTT. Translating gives CAISESGQGDTQYF.

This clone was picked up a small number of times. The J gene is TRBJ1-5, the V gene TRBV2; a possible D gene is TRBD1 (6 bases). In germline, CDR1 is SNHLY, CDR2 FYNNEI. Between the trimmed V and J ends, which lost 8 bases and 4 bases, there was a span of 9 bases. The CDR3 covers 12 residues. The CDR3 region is CASRDTNQPQHF. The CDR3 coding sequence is TGTGCCAGCCGGGACACAAATCAGCCCCAGCATTTT.

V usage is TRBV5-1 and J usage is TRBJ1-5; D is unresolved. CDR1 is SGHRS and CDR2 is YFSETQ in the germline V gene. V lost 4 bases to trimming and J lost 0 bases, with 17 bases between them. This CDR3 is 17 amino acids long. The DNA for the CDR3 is TGCGCCAGCAGCCGCGGGAGGACCCCTTATAGCAATCAGCCCCAGCATTTT. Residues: CASSRGRTPYSNQPQHF.

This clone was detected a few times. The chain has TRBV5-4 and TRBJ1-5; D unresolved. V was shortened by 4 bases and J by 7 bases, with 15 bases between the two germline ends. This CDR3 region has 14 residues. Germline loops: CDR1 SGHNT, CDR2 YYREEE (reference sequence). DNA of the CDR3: TGTGCCAGCAGCCCCCGGCCTGGAGACCAGCCCCAGCATTTT. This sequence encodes CASSPRPGDQPQHF.

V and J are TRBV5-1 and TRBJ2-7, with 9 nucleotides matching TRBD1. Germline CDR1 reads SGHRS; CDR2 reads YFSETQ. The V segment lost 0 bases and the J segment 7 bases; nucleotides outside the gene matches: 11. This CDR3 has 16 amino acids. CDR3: CASSLVKGTGIGEQYF. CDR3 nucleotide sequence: TGCGCCAGCAGCTTGGTAAAGGGGACAGGGATTGGAGAGCAGTACTTC.

The CDR3 loop is CASSLRFQETQYF. CDR3 in DNA: TGTGCCAGCAGCTTAAGGTTTCAAGAGACCCAGTACTTC. The V and J genes are TRBV5-8 and TRBJ2-5; no firm D call. The CDR3 contains 13 residues. V gave up 2 bases and J gave up 2 bases, with 7 bases separating them. Germline V gives CDR1 SGHTS, CDR2 YDEGEE.

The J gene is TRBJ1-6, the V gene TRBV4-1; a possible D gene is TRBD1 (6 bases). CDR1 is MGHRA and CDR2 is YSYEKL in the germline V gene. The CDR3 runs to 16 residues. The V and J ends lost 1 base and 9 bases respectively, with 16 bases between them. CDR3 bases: TGCGCCAGCAGCCAAGTGAGGGGGACCCCCGCTTCACCCCTCCACTTT. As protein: CASSQVRGTPASPLHF.

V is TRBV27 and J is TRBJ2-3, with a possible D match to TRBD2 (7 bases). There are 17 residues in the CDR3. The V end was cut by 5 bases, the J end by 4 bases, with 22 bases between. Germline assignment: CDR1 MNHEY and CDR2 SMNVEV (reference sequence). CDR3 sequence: CASSTAWGGGKSDTQYF. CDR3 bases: TGTGCCAGCAGTACCGCCTGGGGGGGCGGGAAGTCAGATACGCAGTATTTT.